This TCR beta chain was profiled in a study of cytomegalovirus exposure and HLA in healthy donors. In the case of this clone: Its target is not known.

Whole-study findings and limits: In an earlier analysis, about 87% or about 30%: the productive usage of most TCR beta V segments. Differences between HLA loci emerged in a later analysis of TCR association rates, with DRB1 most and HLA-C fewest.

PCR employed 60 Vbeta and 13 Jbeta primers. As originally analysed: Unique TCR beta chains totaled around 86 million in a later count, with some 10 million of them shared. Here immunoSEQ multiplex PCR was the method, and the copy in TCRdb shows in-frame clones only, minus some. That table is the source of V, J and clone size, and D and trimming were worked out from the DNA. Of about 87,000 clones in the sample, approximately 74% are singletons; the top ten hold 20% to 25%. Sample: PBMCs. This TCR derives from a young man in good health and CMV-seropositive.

The CDR3 DNA sequence: TGTGCCAGCAGTGGACAGGGCCCTACCGCGCCGTCAGGAAACACCATATATTTT. Residues: CASSGQGPTAPSGNTIYF. This chain connects TRBV2 to TRBJ1-3; the match to TRBD1 covers 7 bases. This CDR3 region has 18 residues. The V segment lost 4 bases and the J segment 4 bases; nucleotides outside the gene matches: 16. CDR1 is SNHLY and CDR2 is FYNNEI in the germline V gene. Full variable domain (remainder filled in from reference TRBV2 and TRBJ1-3): EPEVTQTPSHQVTQMGQEVILRCVPISNHLYFYWYRQILGQKVEFLVSFYNNEISEKSEIFDDQFSVERPDGSNFTLKIRSTKLEDSAMYFCASSGQGPTAPSGNTIYFGEGSWLTVV.